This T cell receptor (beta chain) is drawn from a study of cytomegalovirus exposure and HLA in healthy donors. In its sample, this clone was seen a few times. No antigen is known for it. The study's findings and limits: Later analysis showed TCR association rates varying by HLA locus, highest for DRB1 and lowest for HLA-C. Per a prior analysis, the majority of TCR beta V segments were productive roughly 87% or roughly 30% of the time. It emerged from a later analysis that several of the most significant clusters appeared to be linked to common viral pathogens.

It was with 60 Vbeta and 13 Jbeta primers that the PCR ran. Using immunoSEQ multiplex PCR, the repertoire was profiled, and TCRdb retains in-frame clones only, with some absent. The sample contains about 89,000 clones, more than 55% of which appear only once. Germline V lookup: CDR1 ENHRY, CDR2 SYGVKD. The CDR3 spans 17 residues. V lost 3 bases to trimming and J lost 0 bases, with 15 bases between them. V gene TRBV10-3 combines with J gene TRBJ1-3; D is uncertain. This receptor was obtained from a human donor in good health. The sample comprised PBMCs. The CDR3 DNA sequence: TGTGCCATCAGTGACCCGGGGAAACGGTCCTCTGGAAACACCATATATTTT. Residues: CAISDPGKRSSGNTIYF.